The rows below give T cell receptor beta chains drawn from one sample of a study of T-cell memory formation after mild COVID-19. TCRdb reprocessed the 5' RACE reads via MiXCR and lists one record per CDR3 protein. The sample lists 350,000 to 450,000 distinct CDR3 sequences, around 15% occurring once. Sequenced: PBMCs or a T cell subset sorted from them (not recorded which). These receptors all stem from a young man who had mild COVID-19 (a few samples of this study predate the infection). Cell type and time point are not known. The CDR3 runs from the conserved cysteine through the conserved F or W. A D gene is named only where the DNA matches it firmly. The size field is filled for only some rows; it gives once, few, many or a size class.

TRBJ1-2 | 14 | TRBV7-3 | . | TRBD1 | CASSPTGTVNGYTF | TGTGCCAGCAGCCCAACTGGGACAGTTAATGGCTACACCTTC
TRBJ2-5 | 11 | TRBV7-2 | . | . | CASSAPGVQYF | TGTGCCAGCAGCGCACCGGGAGTCCAGTACTTC
TRBJ2-5 | 13 | TRBV10-3 | many | . | CAISERGGETQYF | TGTGCCATCAGTGAGAGGGGAGGAGAGACCCAGTACTTC
TRBJ2-6 | 18 | TRBV7-8 | . | TRBD2 | CASSFTSGGLSGANVLTF | TGTGCCAGCAGCTTTACTAGCGGCGGGCTCTCTGGGGCCAACGTCCTGACTTTC
TRBJ1-5 | 15 | TRBV6-5 | few | . | CASRPGGKRNQPQHF | TGTGCCAGCAGGCCGGGAGGGAAACGCAATCAGCCCCAGCATTTT
TRBJ1-6 | 15 | TRBV5-4 | many | TRBD1 | CASSLAGQYNSPLHF | TGTGCCAGCAGCTTGGCGGGACAGTATAATTCACCCCTCCACTTT
TRBJ1-5 | 18 | TRBV4-1 | . | TRBD1 | CASSLTSQGAKRNQPQHF | TGCGCCAGCAGCCTCACCTCGCAGGGGGCCAAGAGGAATCAGCCCCAGCATTTT
TRBJ2-3 | 15 | TRBV4-3 | . | . | CASSQLPTGTDTQYF | TGCGCCAGCAGCCAACTTCCAACGGGCACAGATACGCAGTATTTT
TRBJ1-4 | 13 | TRBV4-1 | few | . | CASSQGQSEKLFF | TGCGCCAGCAGCCAAGGACAGAGCGAAAAACTGTTTTTT
TRBJ2-5 | 15 | TRBV5-4 | few | TRBD2 | CASSLPTSGGGTQYF | TGTGCCAGCAGCTTGCCTACTAGCGGGGGCGGGACCCAGTACTTC
TRBJ1-6 | 15 | TRBV6-2/TRBV6-3 | . | . | CASSYLGTYNSPLHF | TGTGCCAGCAGTTACCTCGGCACTTATAATTCACCCCTCCACTTT
TRBJ2-3 | 13 | TRBV24-1 | few | . | CATSAPSGDTQYF | TGTGCCACCAGTGCCCCCTCAGGAGATACGCAGTATTTT
TRBJ2-3 | 12 | TRBV7-3 | few | . | CASGPGTDTQYF | TGTGCCAGCGGGCCCGGGACAGATACGCAGTATTTT
TRBJ1-6 | 17 | TRBV6-5 | . | TRBD1 | CASRNTFAGGVNSPLNF | TGTGCCAGCAGGAATACCTTTGCAGGGGGCGTTAATTCACCCCTCAACTTT
TRBJ2-5 | 14 | TRBV4-2 | few | . | CASSQAGTKETQYF | TGTGCCAGCAGCCAAGCGGGCACAAAAGAGACCCAGTACTTC
TRBJ2-1 | 16 | TRBV7-8 | many | . | CASSQRTGLAYNEQFF | TGTGCCAGCAGCCAACGGACGGGACTTGCCTACAATGAGCAGTTCTTC
TRBJ1-5 | 17 | TRBV20-1 | many | . | CSARDHFMTYSNQPQHF | TGCAGTGCTAGAGATCACTTTATGACCTATAGCAATCAGCCCCAGCATTTT
TRBJ2-3 | 14 | TRBV19 | . | . | CASIPGRGADTQYF | TGTGCCAGTATTCCCGGACGAGGGGCAGATACGCAGTATTTT
TRBJ2-2 | 16 | TRBV9 | few | . | CASSKLLALVSGELFF | TGTGCCAGCAGTAAGCTACTAGCTCTCGTCTCCGGGGAGCTGTTTTTT
TRBJ1-2 | 12 | TRBV12-3/TRBV12-4 | few | . | CASSLGVFGYTF | TGTGCCAGCAGTTTAGGGGTTTTCGGCTACACCTTC
TRBJ1-2 | 13 | TRBV27 | . | . | CARASGYRNGYTF | TGTGCCAGGGCGTCAGGGTATCGAAATGGCTACACCTTC
TRBJ2-7 | 17 | TRBV7-8 | . | . | CASIASRFSPGAYEQYF | TGTGCCAGCATCGCTTCACGATTTTCCCCAGGGGCCTACGAGCAGTACTTC
TRBJ2-7 | 12 | TRBV7-9 | . | . | CASSDDRYEQYF | TGTGCCAGCAGCGACGACCGCTACGAGCAGTACTTC
TRBJ2-6 | 16 | TRBV5-6 | . | . | CASSLRIGGGVDVLTF | TGTGCCAGCAGCCTGAGAATAGGGGGCGGGGTCGACGTCCTGACTTTC
TRBJ1-1 | 14 | TRBV10-3 | . | . | CAISESRQSFEAFF | TGTGCCATCAGTGAGTCGAGGCAGTCCTTTGAAGCTTTCTTT
TRBJ2-3 | 15 | TRBV5-1 | . | . | CASNQTASSTDTQYF | TGCGCCAGCAACCAGACAGCCTCTAGCACAGATACGCAGTATTTT
TRBJ2-2 | 17 | TRBV5-4 | many | TRBD2 | CASSRGLAGENTGELFF | TGTGCCAGCAGCCGGGGGCTAGCGGGGGAGAACACCGGGGAGCTGTTTTTT
TRBJ2-3 | 14 | TRBV7-2 | many | . | CASSPSVGTDTQYF | TGTGCCAGCAGCCCTTCGGTTGGCACAGATACGCAGTATTTT
TRBJ2-5 | 18 | TRBV4-2 | . | TRBD1 | CASSQEPSTGVGQETQYF | TGTGCCAGCAGCCAAGAGCCCTCGACAGGGGTTGGCCAAGAGACCCAGTACTTC
TRBJ1-2 | 16 | TRBV7-2 | few | . | CASDSRGGYVGYGYTF | TGTGCCAGCGACTCGAGGGGGGGATATGTCGGCTATGGCTACACCTTC
TRBJ2-3 | 19 | TRBV7-6 | . | TRBD2 | CASSLGLTSGGPSTDTQYF | TGTGCCAGCAGCTTAGGGTTGACTAGCGGGGGGCCGAGCACAGATACGCAGTATTTT
TRBJ1-5 | 15 | TRBV10-3 | . | TRBD1 | CAISERQGGNQPQHF | TGTGCCATCAGTGAGAGACAGGGAGGCAATCAGCCCCAGCATTTT
TRBJ2-7 | 12 | TRBV9 | many | . | CASSSTPYEQYF | TGTGCCAGCAGCTCCACTCCGTACGAGCAGTACTTC
TRBJ2-3 | 12 | TRBV12-3/TRBV12-4 | few | . | CASRNPSDTQYF | TGTGCCAGCAGGAACCCTAGCGATACGCAGTATTTT
TRBJ1-2 | 11 | TRBV25-1 | . | . | CASSHRYGYTF | TGTGCCAGCAGCCATAGGTATGGCTACACCTTC
TRBJ2-7 | 13 | TRBV6-5 | many | . | CASSYGGALLQYF | TGTGCCAGCAGTTACGGGGGGGCGCTATTGCAGTACTTC
TRBJ2-3 | 16 | TRBV5-1 | many | . | CASSPDTGTPTDTQYF | TGCGCCAGCAGCCCCGACACCGGGACACCAACAGATACGCAGTATTTT
TRBJ1-1 | 12 | TRBV5-1 | few | . | CASSLFEGEAFF | TGCGCCAGCAGCTTGTTCGAGGGAGAAGCTTTCTTT